The rows below give T cell receptor beta chains drawn from one sample of a study of beta chain features in type 1 diabetes. TCRdb's table, derived via immunoSEQ multiplex PCR, lists solely in-frame clones and lacks some. This table holds 150,000 to 190,000 clones, around 10% found once. The sequenced material came from central memory CD4+ T cells from blood. Receptors were obtained from a man aged 30-40 years with type 1 diabetes. CDR3s include the opening cysteine and the closing phenylalanine or tryptophan. The D gene is left open where the match is weak. Clone size is shown for a subset of rows, as once, few, many or a class of expanded clone.

-	TRBV27	-	TRBJ1-3	TGTGCCAGCAGTTCTGCGAACACCATATATTTT	CASSSANTIYF
-	TRBV14	-	TRBJ2-3	TGTGCCAGCAGCCAACAGACAGCAGATACGCAGTATTTT	CASSQQTADTQYF
-	TRBV11-1	-	TRBJ2-7	TGTGCCAGCAGCTTGCACAGGGCCTACGAGCAGTACTTC	CASSLHRAYEQYF
TRBD1	TRBV7-7	few	TRBJ2-3	TGTGCTAGCAGCCCAGACAGGGTTGCAGATACGCAGTATTTT	CASSPDRVADTQYF
-	TRBV11-1	few	TRBJ2-7	TGTGCCAGCAGCTCGCGACTAGGAGGCGACGAGCAGTACTTC	CASSSRLGGDEQYF
-	TRBV2	-	TRBJ1-4	TGTGCCAGCAGCTACGATGAAAAACTGTTTTTT	CASSYDEKLFF
-	TRBV5-1	few	TRBJ2-3	TGCGCCAGCAGGGATACCGGGACTCCCACAGATACGCAGTATTTT	CASRDTGTPTDTQYF
-	TRBV2	-	TRBJ1-1	TGTGCCAGCAGGACGGACATAAACACTGAAGCTTTCTTT	CASRTDINTEAFF
TRBD2	TRBV29-1	-	TRBJ2-2	TGCAGCGTTGAAGTGGGGGGGGACACCGGGGAGCTGTTTTTT	CSVEVGGDTGELFF
TRBD2	TRBV4-2	-	TRBJ2-1	TGTGCCAGCAGCCACGGGACTAGCGGGCGCATCCCGTTCTTC	CASSHGTSGRIPFF
-	TRBV11-2	-	TRBJ2-3	TGTGCCAGCAAATCGGGAACAGATACGCAGTATTTT	CASKSGTDTQYF
-	TRBV11-1	-	TRBJ2-1	TGTGCCAGCAGCCCAACGGTCGGCTCCTACAATGAGCAGTTCTTC	CASSPTVGSYNEQFF
-	TRBV4-2	-	TRBJ2-7	TGTGCCAGCAGCCAAGGAGGCAGCTCCTACGAGCAGTACTTC	CASSQGGSSYEQYF
-	TRBV18	-	TRBJ2-7	TGTGCCAGCTCACGACCGGGCCGCTCCTACGAGCAGTACTTC	CASSRPGRSYEQYF
TRBD2	TRBV7-9	few	TRBJ2-7	TGTGCCAGCAGCTTAGGGGAGGGCACCTACGAGCAGTACTTC	CASSLGEGTYEQYF
-	TRBV18	few	TRBJ1-2	TGTGCCAGCTCACCATCACATGGCCGTAACTATGGCTACACCTTC	CASSPSHGRNYGYTF
-	TRBV6-1	-	TRBJ2-7	TGTGCCAGCAGTGAACAGGGTGACCACGAGCAGTACTTC	CASSEQGDHEQYF
TRBD2	TRBV18	-	TRBJ2-7	TGTGCCAGCTCAGAGACTAGCGGGGCTACCTACGAGCAGTACTTC	CASSETSGATYEQYF
TRBD2	TRBV11-2	few	TRBJ2-5	TGTGCCAGCAGCTTAGGAACTAGCGGCCAAGAGACCCAGTACTTC	CASSLGTSGQETQYF
TRBD1	TRBV19	few	TRBJ1-1	TGTGCCAGTAGTTCCGGGACAGACAACACTGAAGCTTTCTTT	CASSSGTDNTEAFF
-	TRBV11-2	-	TRBJ1-2	TGTGCCAGCAGCCCGGACAGCTATGGCTACACCTTC	CASSPDSYGYTF
-	TRBV7-9	-	TRBJ2-5	TGTGCCAGCAGCCTTAGTGCGGGGTCTGGGGAGACCCAGTACTTC	CASSLSAGSGETQYF
TRBD1	TRBV30	-	TRBJ2-2	TGTGCCTGGAAAGCCGGACAGGGGGCCGCCGGGGAGCTGTTTTTT	CAWKAGQGAAGELFF
-	TRBV5-4	-	TRBJ2-3	TGTGCCAGCAGCTTGGCCGAAAAGCGAAGCACAGATACGCAGTATTTT	CASSLAEKRSTDTQYF
TRBD2	TRBV11-2	few	TRBJ2-5	TGTGCCAGCAGCTTAGTGGGGACTAGCGGATACCAAGAGACCCAGTACTTC	CASSLVGTSGYQETQYF
TRBD1	TRBV5-1	few	TRBJ2-1	TGCGCCAGCGGGCAACAGGGGTTTGCTGAGCAGTTCTTC	CASGQQGFAEQFF
TRBD1	TRBV15	-	TRBJ1-2	TGTGCCACCAGCAGCCACGGGACAGGGGCCCCTAACTATGGCTACACCTTC	CATSSHGTGAPNYGYTF
TRBD1	TRBV7-9	few	TRBJ2-1	TGTGCCAGCAGCCTGGGGGACAGGCCCTACAATGAGCAGTTCTTC	CASSLGDRPYNEQFF
TRBD2	TRBV14	few	TRBJ2-7	TGTGCCAGCAGCCAAGGAGCGGGAGAAGGATTGCAGTACTTC	CASSQGAGEGLQYF
-	TRBV7-3	-	TRBJ1-1	TGTGCCAGCAGCTTACTTTTAGGGAGCGAAGCTTTCTTT	CASSLLLGSEAFF
-	TRBV2	-	TRBJ2-3	TGTGCCAGCAGTCAGGGGCGGAGCACAGATACGCAGTATTTT	CASSQGRSTDTQYF
-	TRBV2	few	TRBJ2-7	TGTGCCAGCAGTGAGGGGGCAGGGGTCTACGAGCAGTACTTC	CASSEGAGVYEQYF
TRBD2	TRBV5-4	few	TRBJ2-2	TGTGCCAGCAGCTCCGGACTAGCGGGGGCGAACACCGGGGAGCTGTTTTTT	CASSSGLAGANTGELFF
-	TRBV25-1	few	TRBJ2-6	TGTGCCAGCAGTGCCTATACTGGGGCCAACGTCCTGACTTTC	CASSAYTGANVLTF
-	TRBV9	-	TRBJ1-1	TGTGCCAGCAGCGTAGGGACTAGGGGGGCCGAGAACACTGAAGCTTTCTTT	CASSVGTRGAENTEAFF
-	TRBV27	-	TRBJ2-3	TGTGCCAGCAGTCGGAGGGATGTCACAGATACGCAGTATTTT	CASSRRDVTDTQYF
-	TRBV28	few	TRBJ2-7	TGTGCCAGCAGTTTACTAGGCGGGTTCTCCTCCTACGAGCAGTACTTC	CASSLLGGFSSYEQYF
TRBD1	TRBV25-1	-	TRBJ2-7	TGTGCCAGCAGTGATGTAGGAGACAGGGACATCAACGAGCAGTACTTC	CASSDVGDRDINEQYF
TRBD2	TRBV29-1	few	TRBJ2-3	TGCAGCGTTGGGGCGGGAGGGGACACAGATACGCAGTATTTT	CSVGAGGDTDTQYF
-	TRBV6-6	few	TRBJ2-3	TGTGCCAGCAGTATGGCAGGGGCGATAGATACGCAGTATTTT	CASSMAGAIDTQYF
TRBD2	TRBV15	-	TRBJ2-3	TGTGCCACCAGCAGATCGGGACTATCGACAGATACGCAGTATTTT	CATSRSGLSTDTQYF
TRBD2	TRBV12-5	-	TRBJ2-1	TGTGCTAGTGGTTTAACGCCCGATGGCGGGAGGGTAGACAATGAGCAGTTCTTC	CASGLTPDGGRVDNEQFF
-	TRBV7-8	few	TRBJ2-2	TGTGCCAGCAGCTTAGTAATGAGTACCGGGGAGCTGTTTTTT	CASSLVMSTGELFF
-	TRBV5-1	-	TRBJ2-7	TGCGCCAGCAGCTTAATTCCGGGGGTCCGGGACGAGCAGTACTTC	CASSLIPGVRDEQYF
TRBD2	TRBV7-3	few	TRBJ2-1	TGTGCCAGCAGCAAAGGGACTAGCGGGATTAATGAGCAGTTCTTC	CASSKGTSGINEQFF
-	TRBV29-1	few	TRBJ2-3	TGCAGCGTTCGGGTAGGGGGAGGGGATACGCAGTATTTT	CSVRVGGGDTQYF
TRBD2	TRBV28	few	TRBJ2-7	TGTGCCAGCAGTTCCCCGGGACTAGCGGGGGCCCCCTACGAGCAGTACTTC	CASSSPGLAGAPYEQYF
-	TRBV5-4	-	TRBJ2-1	TGTGCCAGCAGCCACCAGGGTGGTAATGAGCAGTTCTTC	CASSHQGGNEQFF
-	TRBV14	-	TRBJ2-2	TGTGCCAGCAGCCCGTCCAGGGGTAACACCGGGGAGCTGTTTTTT	CASSPSRGNTGELFF
-	TRBV28	-	TRBJ2-1	TGTGCCAGCAGTTCGACTGCGAGAGAGCAGTTCTTC	CASSSTAREQFF
-	TRBV5-1	-	TRBJ2-3	TGCGCCAGCAGCTTGTCCATGACTAGCACAGATACGCAGTATTTT	CASSLSMTSTDTQYF
-	TRBV27	-	TRBJ1-1	TGTGCCAGCAGTTTACGCGGGAACACTGAAGCTTTCTTT	CASSLRGNTEAFF